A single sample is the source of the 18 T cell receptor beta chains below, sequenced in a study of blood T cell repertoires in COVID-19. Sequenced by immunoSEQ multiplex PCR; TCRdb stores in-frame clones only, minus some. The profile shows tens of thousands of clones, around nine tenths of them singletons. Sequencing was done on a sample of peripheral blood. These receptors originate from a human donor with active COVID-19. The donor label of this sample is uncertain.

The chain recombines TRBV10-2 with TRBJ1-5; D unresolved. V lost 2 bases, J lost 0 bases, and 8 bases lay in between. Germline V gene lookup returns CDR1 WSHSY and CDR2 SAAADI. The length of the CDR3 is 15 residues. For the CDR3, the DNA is TGCGCCAGCAGTGAGCGGAGAAATAGCAATCAGCCCCAGCATTTT. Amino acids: CASSERRNSNQPQHF.

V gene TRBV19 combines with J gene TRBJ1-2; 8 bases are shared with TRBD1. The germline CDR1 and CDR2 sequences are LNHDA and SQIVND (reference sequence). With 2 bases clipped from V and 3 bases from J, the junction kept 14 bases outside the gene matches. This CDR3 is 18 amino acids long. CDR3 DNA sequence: TGTGCCAGTAGTATACTCTGGACAGGGCAAAAGAGGGACTATGGCTACACCTTC. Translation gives CASSILWTGQKRDYGYTF.

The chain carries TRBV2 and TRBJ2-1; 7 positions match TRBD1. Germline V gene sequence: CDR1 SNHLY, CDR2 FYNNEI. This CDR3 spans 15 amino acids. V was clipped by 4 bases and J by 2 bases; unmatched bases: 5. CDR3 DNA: TGTGCCAGCAGTGTTCGGGACAGACCCTACAATGAGCAGTTCTTC. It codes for CASSVRDRPYNEQFF. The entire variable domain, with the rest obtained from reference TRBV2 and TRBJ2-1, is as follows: EPEVTQTPSHQVTQMGQEVILRCVPISNHLYFYWYRQILGQKVEFLVSFYNNEISEKSEIFDDQFSVERPDGSNFTLKIRSTKLEDSAMYFCASSVRDRPYNEQFFGPGTRLTVL.

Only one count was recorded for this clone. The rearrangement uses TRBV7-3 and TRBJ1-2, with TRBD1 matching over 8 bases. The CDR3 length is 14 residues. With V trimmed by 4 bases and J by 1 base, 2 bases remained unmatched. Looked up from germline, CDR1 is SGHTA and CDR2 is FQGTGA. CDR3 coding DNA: TGTGCCAGCAGCTCACAGGGGGTTAACTATGGCTACACCTTC. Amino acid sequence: CASSSQGVNYGYTF.

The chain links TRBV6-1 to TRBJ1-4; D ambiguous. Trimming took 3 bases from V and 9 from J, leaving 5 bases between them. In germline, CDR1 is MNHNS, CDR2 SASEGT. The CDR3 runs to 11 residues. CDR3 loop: CASSDSKKLFF. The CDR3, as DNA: TGTGCCAGCAGTGACAGTAAAAAACTGTTTTTT.

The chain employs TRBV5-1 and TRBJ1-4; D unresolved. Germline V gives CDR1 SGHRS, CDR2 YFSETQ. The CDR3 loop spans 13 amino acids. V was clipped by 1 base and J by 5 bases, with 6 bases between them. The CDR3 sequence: CASSLSGNEKLFF. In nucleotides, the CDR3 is TGCGCCAGCAGCTTGTCCGGGAATGAAAAACTGTTTTTT.

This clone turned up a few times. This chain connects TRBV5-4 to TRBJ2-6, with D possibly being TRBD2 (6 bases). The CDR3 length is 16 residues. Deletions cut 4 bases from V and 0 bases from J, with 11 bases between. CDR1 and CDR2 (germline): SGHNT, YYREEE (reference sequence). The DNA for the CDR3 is TGTGCCAGCAGCGCAAGGCGGGGCTCTGGGGCCAACGTCCTGACTTTC. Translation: CASSARRGSGANVLTF.

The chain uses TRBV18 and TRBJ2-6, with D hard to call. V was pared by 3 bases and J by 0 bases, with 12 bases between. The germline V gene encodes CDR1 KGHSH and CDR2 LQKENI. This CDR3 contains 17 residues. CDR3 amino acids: CASSPQKPISGANVLTF. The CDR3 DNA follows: TGTGCCAGCTCACCCCAGAAACCGATCTCTGGGGCCAACGTCCTGACTTTC.

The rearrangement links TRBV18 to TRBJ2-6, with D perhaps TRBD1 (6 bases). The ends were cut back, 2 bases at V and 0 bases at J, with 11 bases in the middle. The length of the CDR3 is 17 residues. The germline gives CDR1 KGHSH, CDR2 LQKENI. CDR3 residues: CASSPTGLSSGANVLTF. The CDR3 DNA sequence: TGTGCCAGCTCACCAACAGGGCTGAGCTCTGGGGCCAACGTCCTGACTTTC.

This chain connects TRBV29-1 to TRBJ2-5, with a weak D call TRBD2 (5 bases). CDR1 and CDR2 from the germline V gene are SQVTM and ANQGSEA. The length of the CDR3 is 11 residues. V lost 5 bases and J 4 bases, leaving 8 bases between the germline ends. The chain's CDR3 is CSVCEGETQYF. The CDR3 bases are TGCAGCGTTTGTGAGGGAGAGACCCAGTACTTC.

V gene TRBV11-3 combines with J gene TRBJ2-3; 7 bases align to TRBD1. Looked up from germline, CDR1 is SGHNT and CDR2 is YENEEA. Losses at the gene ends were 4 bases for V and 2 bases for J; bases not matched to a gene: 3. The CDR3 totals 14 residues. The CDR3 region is CASSSGQHTDTQYF. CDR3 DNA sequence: TGTGCCAGCAGCTCGGGACAGCACACAGATACGCAGTATTTT.

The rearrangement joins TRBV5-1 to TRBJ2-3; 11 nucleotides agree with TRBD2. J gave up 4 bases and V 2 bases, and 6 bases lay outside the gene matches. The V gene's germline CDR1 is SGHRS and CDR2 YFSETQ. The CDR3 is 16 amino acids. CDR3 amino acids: CASSFRSGGAPDTQYF. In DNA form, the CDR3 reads TGCGCCAGCAGCTTTCGTAGCGGGGGGGCGCCAGATACGCAGTATTTT.

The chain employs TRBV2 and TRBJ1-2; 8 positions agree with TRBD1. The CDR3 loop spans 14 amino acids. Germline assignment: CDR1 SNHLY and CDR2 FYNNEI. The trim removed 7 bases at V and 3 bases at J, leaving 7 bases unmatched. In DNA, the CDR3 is TGTGCCAGCACCGGGACAGGAGAGGACTATGGCTACACCTTC. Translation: CASTGTGEDYGYTF.

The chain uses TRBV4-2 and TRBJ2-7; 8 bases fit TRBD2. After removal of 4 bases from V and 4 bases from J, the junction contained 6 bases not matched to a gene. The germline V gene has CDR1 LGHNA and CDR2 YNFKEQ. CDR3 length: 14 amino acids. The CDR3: CASSPVGRGYEQYF. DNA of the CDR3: TGTGCCAGCAGCCCCGTCGGGAGGGGGTACGAGCAGTACTTC.

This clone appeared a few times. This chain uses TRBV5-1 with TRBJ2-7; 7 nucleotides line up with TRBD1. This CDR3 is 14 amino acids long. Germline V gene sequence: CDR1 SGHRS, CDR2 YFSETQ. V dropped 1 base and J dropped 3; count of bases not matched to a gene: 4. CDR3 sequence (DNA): TGCGCCAGCAGCTTGACAGGGGCGGGCTACGAGCAGTACTTC. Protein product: CASSLTGAGYEQYF.

CDR3 in DNA: TGTGCGTCCCGTGCCCCGGGGGATGGGGAGACCCAGTACTTC. Translating gives CASRAPGDGETQYF. The chain uses TRBV13 and TRBJ2-5; D possibly corresponds to TRBD2 (6 bases). The CDR3 length is 14 residues. Per the germline V gene, CDR1 is PRHDT and CDR2 is FYEKMQ (reference sequence).

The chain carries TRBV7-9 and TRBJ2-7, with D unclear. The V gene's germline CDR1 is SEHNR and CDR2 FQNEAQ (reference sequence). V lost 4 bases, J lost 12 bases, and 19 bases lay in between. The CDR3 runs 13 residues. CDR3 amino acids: CASSSLVSVVGYF. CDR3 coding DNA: TGTGCCAGCAGCTCCCTCGTGAGTGTGGTCGGGTACTTC.

The chain's CDR3 is CASSLPVAIQYF. The CDR3 DNA sequence: TGTGCCAGCAGCTTGCCGGTTGCCATTCAGTACTTC. This chain connects TRBV5-8 to TRBJ2-4; no clear D gene. V was pared by 1 base and J by 9 bases, with 8 bases between. This CDR3 has 12 amino acids. From germline, CDR1 is SGHTS and CDR2 YDEGEE.